One sample yielded the 2 T cell receptor beta chains listed below, sequenced in a study of early T cells in non-severe SARS-CoV-2 infection. Using its own MiXCR run on the 5' RACE reads, TCRdb lists one record per CDR3 protein. This table holds around 33,000 distinct CDR3 sequences, roughly 5.7% found once. The sequencing sample was made of whole blood. The source of these receptors is an adult who was a healthcare worker with PCR-confirmed SARS-CoV-2 infection or an uninfected control (not recorded which).

This clonotype was recorded a few times. DNA of the CDR3: TGTGCCAGCTCACCAGGGGCAGGATTGACAGATACGCAGTATTTT. It encodes CASSPGAGLTDTQYF. The chain is built from TRBV18 and TRBJ2-3, with D perhaps matching TRBD1 (5 bases). CDR3 size: 15 residues. From germline, CDR1 is KGHSH and CDR2 LQKENI. Trimming stripped 2 bases from V and 3 bases from J, with 12 bases between.

This clonotype was counted many times. This rearrangement joins TRBV12-3 or TRBV12-4 to TRBJ2-1; the D gene is possibly TRBD2 (5 bases). This CDR3 contains 14 residues. V was pared by 3 bases and J by 7 bases, with 13 bases between. As DNA, the CDR3 is TGTGCCAGCAGTTTGGAGAGGGTCGGAAATGAGCAGTTCTTC. It codes for CASSLERVGNEQFF.